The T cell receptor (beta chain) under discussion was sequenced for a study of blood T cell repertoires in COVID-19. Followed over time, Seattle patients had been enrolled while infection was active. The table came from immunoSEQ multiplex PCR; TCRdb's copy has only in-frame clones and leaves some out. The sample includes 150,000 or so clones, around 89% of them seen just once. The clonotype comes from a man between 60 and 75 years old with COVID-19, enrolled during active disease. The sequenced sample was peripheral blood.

The CDR3 DNA is TGTGCCAGCCAGGGAACGGTTAATGAAAAACTGTTTTTT. This codes for CASQGTVNEKLFF. The V gene is TRBV2, the J gene TRBJ1-4, with D possibly being TRBD1 (5 bases). Looked up from germline, CDR1 is SNHLY and CDR2 is FYNNEI. With 8 bases removed from V and 4 bases from J, the gap between germline ends came to 11 bases. The CDR3 loop spans 13 amino acids.